The source of this T cell receptor (beta chain) is a study of shared clonotypes between healthy human individuals. General observations from the study: A few donors had about 5.1% of their naive CD4 clonotypes in common. Non-shared clonotypes were found to have lower generation probabilities than the clonotypes that were shared by all four of the sorted-subset donors.

This clone was found many times. Its antigen remains unidentified. Each cell subset's genomic DNA was divided evenly among several immunoSEQ plates. Per the study methods: Filtering of immunoSEQ junctional sequences could not match full-length read filtering. Profiled with immunoSEQ multiplex PCR; TCRdb holds only in-frame clones, not every one. That table is the source of V, J and clone size, and D and trimming were worked out from the DNA. Of more than 150,000 clones in the sample, approximately 60% were seen once. From germline, CDR1 is SEHNR and CDR2 FQNEAQ (reference sequence). This CDR3 is built from 16 residues. Trimming left V 5 bases short and J 5 bases short, with 19 bases between.

This chain connects TRBV7-9 to TRBJ2-1; perhaps TRBD2 as D (6 bases). This TCR was recovered from a man aged 30 to 39 in good health. Sequencing was carried out using memory CD4+ T cells sorted from blood. Sample subset: CD45RA-negative fraction. CDR3 protein: CASSPFGSGTHNEQFF. The CDR3 nucleotides are TGTGCCAGCAGCCCCTTTGGTTCAGGGACTCACAATGAGCAGTTCTTC.